The 14 T cell receptor beta chains below come from one sample, sequenced in a study of cytomegalovirus exposure and HLA in healthy donors. Amplification used 60 Vbeta primers and 13 Jbeta primers. Some clones are missing from TCRdb's copy, which holds only in-frame ones; the method was immunoSEQ multiplex PCR. This sample has around 100,000 clones, with roughly 83% found just once. The sequenced material came from PBMCs. These receptors were obtained from a man younger than 35 in good health and CMV-seronegative.

Written as DNA, the CDR3 is TGTGCCAGCAGTTACACCCGGGACAGGAGCTACGAGCAGTACTTC. This translates into CASSYTRDRSYEQYF. The genes are TRBV6-5 and TRBJ2-7; 8 bases are shared with TRBD1. There are 15 residues in the CDR3. Unmatched junction bases numbered 6, after V lost 2 bases and J lost 3 bases. Germline assignment: CDR1 MNHEY and CDR2 SVGAGI.

CDR3 sequence reads: CASSLADEQFF. The CDR3 nucleotides read TGTGCCAGCAGCTTAGCGGATGAGCAGTTCTTC. The chain employs TRBV11-3 and TRBJ2-1; D remains ambiguous. V dropped 1 base and J dropped 8 bases, with 3 bases sitting between them. Germline CDR1 reads SGHNT; CDR2 reads YENEEA. This CDR3 is 11 amino acids long. Drawing the rest from reference TRBV11-3 and TRBJ2-1, the complete variable domain is EAGVVQSPRYKIIEKKQPVAFWCNPISGHNTLYWYLQNLGQGPELLIRYENEEAVDDSQLPKDRFSAERLKGVDSTLKIQPAELGDSAVYLCASSLADEQFFGPGTRLTVL.

This chain joins TRBV20-1 and TRBJ1-4, with D uncertain. V lost 3 bases and J lost 9, with 8 bases in between. Germline lookup yields CDR1 DFQATT and CDR2 SNEGSKA (reference sequence). This CDR3 region has 11 residues. The CDR3: CSASQTQKLFF. Written as DNA, the CDR3 is TGCAGTGCTAGCCAGACACAAAAACTGTTTTTT.

This clone is a singleton in its sample. This chain connects TRBV7-9 to TRBJ1-1; 7 positions agree with TRBD1. J gave up 1 base and V 0 bases, and 2 bases lay outside the gene matches. There are 15 residues in the CDR3. From germline, CDR1 is SEHNR and CDR2 FQNEAQ (reference sequence). CDR3 DNA sequence: TGTGCCAGCAGCTTAGCGAGGACAGGGAACACTGAAGCTTTCTTT. It specifies CASSLARTGNTEAFF.

With respect to this clone: The same CDR3 arises from other DNA sequences in this sample as well. V gene TRBV18 combines with J gene TRBJ2-7, with 7 bases lining up with TRBD1. Germline loops: CDR1 KGHSH, CDR2 LQKENI. Trimming at V came to 2 bases and at J to 3 bases, leaving 1 base not matched to a gene. The CDR3 totals 13 residues. CDR3 sequence: CASSPGQDYEQYF. CDR3 nucleotide sequence: TGTGCCAGCTCACCAGGACAGGACTACGAGCAGTACTTC.

The count of this clone is one. V and J are TRBV11-3 and TRBJ2-7; D perhaps matches TRBD2 (6 bases). The germline V and J ends were trimmed by 0 bases and 5 bases, with 8 bases remaining between them. The germline CDR1 and CDR2 sequences are SGHNT and YENEEA. The CDR3 covers 13 residues. The CDR3 DNA reads as TGTGCCAGCAGCTTAGAGGCTAGCGACGAGCAGTACTTC. It encodes CASSLEASDEQYF.

The chain employs TRBV6-5 and TRBJ1-1; 8 bases line up with TRBD1. CDR1 and CDR2 from the germline V gene are MNHEY and SVGAGI. V dropped 7 bases and J dropped 6; count of bases not matched to a gene: 13. This CDR3 region has 15 residues. CDR3 amino acids: CASTFLGRGQAEAFF. The CDR3 nucleotides are TGTGCCAGCACCTTCTTAGGCAGGGGGCAGGCTGAAGCTTTCTTT.

J is TRBJ1-5 and V is TRBV7-5; the D segment call TRBD1 is taken from the table without a DNA check. TRBV7-5 is annotated as a pseudogene. There are 15 residues in the CDR3. The CDR3 DNA is TGTGCCAGAAGCTTCAGGGACAGAAGAAATCAGCCCCAGCATTTT. It encodes CARSFRDRRNQPQHF.

V usage is TRBV28 and J usage is TRBJ2-2; 11 positions match TRBD2. The ends lost 2 bases at V and 6 bases at J; junction bases unmatched: 2. Germline-derived CDR1 and CDR2 are MDHEN and SYDVKM. CDR3 size: 15 residues. The CDR3 sequence is CASSLRTSGSGELFF. CDR3 DNA: TGTGCCAGCAGTTTACGGACTAGCGGGTCCGGGGAGCTGTTTTTT.

J is TRBJ2-7 and V is TRBV13, with D maybe TRBD1 (6 bases). The germline V gene has CDR1 PRHDT and CDR2 FYEKMQ (reference sequence). CDR3 size: 14 residues. The V gene lost 2 bases and the J gene lost 3 bases, with 11 bases spanning the gap. The CDR3 DNA is TGTGCCAGCAGCTTACCAGGGGCCAACTACGAGCAGTACTTC. Translated, it gives CASSLPGANYEQYF.

The rearrangement links TRBV9 to TRBJ2-3, with 8 bases lining up with TRBD2. The germline V gene encodes CDR1 SGDLS and CDR2 YYNGEE. Unmatched junction bases numbered 14, after V lost 0 bases and J lost 8 bases. The CDR3 length is 17 residues. CDR3 nucleotide sequence: TGTGCCAGCAGCGTAGGTAGGAGCGGGGGAACTCAGGGTACGCAGTATTTT. Translated, it gives CASSVGRSGGTQGTQYF.

The rearrangement uses TRBV10-3 and TRBJ2-1; D is possibly TRBD1 (6 bases). V was clipped by 3 bases and J by 12 bases, with 15 bases between them. CDR1 ENHRY and CDR2 SYGVKD come from the germline V gene. This CDR3 has 13 residues. CDR3 nucleotide sequence: TGTGCCATCAGTGAATTTTTACAGGGTACGCAGTTCTTC. Protein: CAISEFLQGTQFF.

This chain joins TRBV29-1 and TRBJ1-1; TRBD1 matches at 7 bases. V lost 6 bases and J lost 1; bases outside the gene matches: 5. This CDR3 contains 13 residues. The germline V gene encodes CDR1 SQVTM and CDR2 ANQGSEA. CDR3 sequence reads: CSVPGQRNTEAFF. CDR3 nucleotides: TGCAGCGTCCCGGGACAGCGGAACACTGAAGCTTTCTTT.

The chain recombines TRBV7-2 with TRBJ1-2; weak D call: TRBD1 (5 bases). V dropped 5 bases and J dropped 5 bases, with 18 bases sitting between them. The germline gives CDR1 SGHTA, CDR2 FQGNSA. The CDR3 has 15 residues. CDR3 protein: CASSDRSGQGYGYTF. In nucleotides, the CDR3 is TGTGCCAGCAGCGACCGAAGTGGGCAGGGATATGGCTACACCTTC.